This is a list of T cell receptor beta chains from one sample in a study of blood T cell repertoires in COVID-19. TCRdb's copy holds only in-frame clones and misses some; the assay was immunoSEQ multiplex PCR. The data contain 84,000 or so clones, 80% to 90% of them seen just once; the ten biggest clones take up approximately 13%. Sequencing was carried out using peripheral blood. The receptor source for this set is a human donor in a cohort sampled during active COVID-19. Each CDR3 is given with its conserved first and last residue.

>TRBV4-1|TRBJ2-5
CASSRGGPLEYQYF
>TRBV9|TRBJ2-1
CASSAAGTIYEQFF
>TRBV9|TRBJ1-5
CASSAAGGAGNQPQHF
>TRBV12-3/TRBV12-4|TRBJ1-2
CASRGTGPYGYTF
>TRBV7-2|TRBJ1-2
CASSLAGGFNGYGYTF
>TRBV10-2|TRBJ1-1
CASSGQGNTEAFF
>TRBV6-5|TRBJ1-2
CASGSGRGRGYTF
>TRBV12-5|TRBJ2-6
CASGYPEGAASSGANVLTF
>TRBV11-3|TRBJ2-2
CASSGLAGGPLNTGELFF
>TRBV5-6|TRBJ1-6
CASSSRRGSYNSPLHF
>TRBV5-1|TRBJ2-3
CASSTGLAGTMDTQYF
>TRBV7-8|TRBJ2-2
CASSPTRLAITGELFF
>TRBV7-6|TRBJ2-1
CASSPIQATTYNEQFF
>TRBV2|TRBJ2-7
CASSEDRGEQYF
>TRBV5-1|TRBJ1-1
CASSAYRGFTEAFF
>TRBV5-8|TRBJ2-3
CASSLARDTQYF
>TRBV19|TRBJ2-1
CASSSSSGGAGNEQFF
>TRBV19|TRBJ2-5
CASSIIVQETQYF
>TRBV3-1/TRBV3-2|TRBJ2-1
CASKRGSGDEQFF
>TRBV24-1|TRBJ2-3
CATSGTTRDTQYF
>TRBV6-1|TRBJ1-2
CASSEQAHGGYTF
>TRBV10-3|TRBJ2-3
CAISEVGGGALDTQYF
>TRBV5-1|TRBJ2-7
CASSLAPSGSYEQYF
>TRBV6-5|TRBJ1-2
CASSYPGGYGYTF
>TRBV30|TRBJ2-2
CAWRLAGGFRTGELFF
>TRBV7-2|TRBJ1-2
CASSSRTNYGYIF
>TRBV19|TRBJ2-1
CASMDRAGSYNEQFF
>TRBV18|TRBJ2-5
CASSPGQGAGETQYF
>TRBV5-6|TRBJ2-2
CASSPLATGELFF
>TRBV6-5|TRBJ1-2
CASSADRALGYTF
>TRBV12-3/TRBV12-4|TRBJ2-5
CASKTGGRETQYF
>TRBV6-5|TRBJ1-2
CAMGGSGGNYGYTF
>TRBV19|TRBJ1-3
CASSIDGQSSGNTIYF
>TRBV5-1|TRBJ2-2
CASSFRDRATGELFF
>TRBV25-1|TRBJ2-3
CASSERSSTDTQYF
>TRBV5-5|TRBJ1-3
CASSLYGGSAGNTIYF
>TRBV29-1|TRBJ1-2
CSVAGNYGYTF
>TRBV4-3|TRBJ1-6
CASSRWTGGNSPLHF
>TRBV4-1|TRBJ2-3
CASSQPAAGGTDTQYF
>TRBV9|TRBJ1-6
CASSVEWQGARNSPLHF